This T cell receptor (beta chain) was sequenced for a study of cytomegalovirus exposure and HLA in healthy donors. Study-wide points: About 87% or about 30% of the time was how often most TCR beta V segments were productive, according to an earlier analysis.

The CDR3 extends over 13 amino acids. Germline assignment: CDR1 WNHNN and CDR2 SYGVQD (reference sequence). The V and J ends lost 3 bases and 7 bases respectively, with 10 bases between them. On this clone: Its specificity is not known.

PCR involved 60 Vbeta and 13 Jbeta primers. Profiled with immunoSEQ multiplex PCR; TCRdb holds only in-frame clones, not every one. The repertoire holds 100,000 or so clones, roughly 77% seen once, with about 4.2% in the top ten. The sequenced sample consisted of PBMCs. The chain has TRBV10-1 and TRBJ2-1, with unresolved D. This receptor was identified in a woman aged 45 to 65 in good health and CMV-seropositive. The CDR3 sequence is CASSDSNRNEQFF. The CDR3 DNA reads TGCGCCAGCAGTGATAGTAATAGAAATGAGCAGTTCTTC.